This T cell receptor (beta chain) came from a study of blood T cell repertoires in COVID-19. Germline V gene sequence: CDR1 SGHRS, CDR2 YFSETQ. The CDR3 consists of 15 residues. V shed 3 bases and J 1 base; nucleotides not matched to a gene: 2. Generated by immunoSEQ multiplex PCR, the TCRdb table keeps only in-frame clones and is missing some. The table has roughly 200,000 clones, 88% seen once; the top ten hold around 1.5%. Sequenced sample: peripheral blood. This chain connects TRBV5-1 to TRBJ2-2; 8 bases are a match to TRBD1. The source of this sequence is a man aged 18 to 30 with active or convalescent COVID-19. CDR3 DNA sequence: TGCGCCAGCAGCTGGGGGACAGGGAACACCGGGGAGCTGTTTTTT. It translates to CASSWGTGNTGELFF. Drawing the rest from reference TRBV5-1 and TRBJ2-2, the complete variable domain is KAGVTQTPRYLIKTRGQQVTLSCSPISGHRSVSWYQQTPGQGLQFLFEYFSETQRNKGNFPGRFSGRQFSNSRSEMNVSTLELGDSALYLCASSWGTGNTGELFFGEGSRLTVL.